There are a few counts of the clone carrying this TCR beta chain. Germline V CDR1 and CDR2: MGHRA, YSYEKL. The CDR3 is 13 amino acids. With 4 bases removed from V and 0 bases from J, the gap between germline ends came to 7 bases. Total RNA extracted from each sample amounted to at least 6 micrograms. This specimen comes from a study of blood T cells in healthy people across ages. A second roughly 6 to 11 cycle PCR used barcoded and J-beta primers. TCRdb ran MiXCR on the 5' RACE reads and lists one entry per CDR3 protein. The data contain around 970,000 distinct CDR3 sequences, 51% of them singletons. The sequence was obtained from a woman aged 55 to 70 in good health. This chain connects TRBV4-1 to TRBJ2-7; D is ambiguous. Sequenced input: blood. The CDR3 loop is CASSLKVSYEQYF. The CDR3 coding sequence is TGCGCCAGCAGCCTGAAGGTCTCCTACGAGCAGTACTTC.